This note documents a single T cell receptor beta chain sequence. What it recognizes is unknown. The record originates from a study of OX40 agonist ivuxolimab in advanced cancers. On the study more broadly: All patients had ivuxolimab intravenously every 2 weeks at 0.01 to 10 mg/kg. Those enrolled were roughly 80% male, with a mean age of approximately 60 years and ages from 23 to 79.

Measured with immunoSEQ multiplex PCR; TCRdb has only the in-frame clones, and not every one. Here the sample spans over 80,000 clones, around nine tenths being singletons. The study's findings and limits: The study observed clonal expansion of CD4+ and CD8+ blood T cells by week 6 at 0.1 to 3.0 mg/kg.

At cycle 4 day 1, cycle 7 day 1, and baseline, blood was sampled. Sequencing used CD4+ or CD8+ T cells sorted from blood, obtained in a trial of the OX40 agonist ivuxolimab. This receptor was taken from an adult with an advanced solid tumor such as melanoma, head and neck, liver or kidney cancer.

In DNA, the CDR3 is TGCGCCAGCAGCTTGGACACGGCTAACTATGGCTACACCTTC. It translates to CASSLDTANYGYTF. This chain uses TRBV5-1 with TRBJ1-2, with D unclear. Germline V gives CDR1 SGHRS, CDR2 YFSETQ. Trimming removed 0 bases from V and 0 bases from J, with 6 bases in between. The length of the CDR3 is 14 residues.